Detailed here is one T cell receptor (beta chain). The antigen remains undetermined. The sample is drawn from a study of beta chain features in type 1 diabetes. TCRB transcripts that were expressed got sequenced, as all of the isolated RNA had been reverse transcribed. Clones were read by immunoSEQ multiplex PCR, and TCRdb kept only the in-frame ones, dropping some. This sample has roughly 220,000 clones, with around 15% found just once. Overall study findings and caveats: Across all four CD4+ subsets, people with type 1 diabetes showed modestly shorter TCRB CDR3s. Naive, central memory and regulatory TCRB repertoires appeared more similar among patients than healthy donors. Overrepresentation of cells with high TCR expression could result from cDNA sequencing.

There are 19 residues in the CDR3. Germline V lookup: CDR1 LNHNV, CDR2 YYDKDF (reference sequence). The V gene lost 3 bases and the J gene lost 4 bases, with 28 bases spanning the gap. The clonotype comes from a man aged 30-40 years with type 1 diabetes. This chain links TRBV15 with TRBJ2-7; D is perhaps TRBD1 (6 bases). The sample taken for sequencing was naive CD4+ T cells from blood. The CDR3 DNA reads TGTGCCACCAGCAGTGTGAAGGACAGATCAACGATTATTTCTTACGAGCAGTACTTC. Its protein is CATSSVKDRSTIISYEQYF.